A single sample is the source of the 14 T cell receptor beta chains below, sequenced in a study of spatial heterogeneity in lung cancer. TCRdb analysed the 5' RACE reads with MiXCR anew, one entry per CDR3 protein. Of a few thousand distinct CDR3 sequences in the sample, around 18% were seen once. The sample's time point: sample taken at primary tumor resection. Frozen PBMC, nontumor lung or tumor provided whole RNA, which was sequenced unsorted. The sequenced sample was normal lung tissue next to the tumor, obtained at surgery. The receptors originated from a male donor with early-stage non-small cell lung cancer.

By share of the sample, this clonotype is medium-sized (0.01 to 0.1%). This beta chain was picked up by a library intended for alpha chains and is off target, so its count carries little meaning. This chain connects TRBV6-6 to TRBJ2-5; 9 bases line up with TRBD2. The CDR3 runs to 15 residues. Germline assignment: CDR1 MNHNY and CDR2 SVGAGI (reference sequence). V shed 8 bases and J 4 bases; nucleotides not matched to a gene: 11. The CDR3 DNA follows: TGTGCCAGCCGGAAGCGGCTAGCGGGGAGAGAGACCCAGTACTTC. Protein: CASRKRLAGRETQYF.

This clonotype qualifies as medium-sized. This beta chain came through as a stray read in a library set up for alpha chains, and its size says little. CDR3 bases: TGTGCCAGCAGTGATTCCAGGGAGAGCACTGAAGCTTTCTTT. It encodes CASSDSRESTEAFF. The rearrangement links TRBV2 to TRBJ1-1; D is perhaps TRBD1 (5 bases). Germline CDR1 SNHLY, CDR2 FYNNEI. Trimming cost V 3 bases and J 4 bases, with 12 bases left between them. This CDR3 contains 14 residues.

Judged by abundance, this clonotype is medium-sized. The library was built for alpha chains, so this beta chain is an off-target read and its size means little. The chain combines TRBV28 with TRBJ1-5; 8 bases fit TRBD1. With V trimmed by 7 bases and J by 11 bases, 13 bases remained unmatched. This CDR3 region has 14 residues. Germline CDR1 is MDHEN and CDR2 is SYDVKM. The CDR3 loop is CASNSRGRLGAQHF. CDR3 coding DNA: TGTGCCAGCAACAGCAGGGGGCGGTTGGGGGCCCAGCATTTT.

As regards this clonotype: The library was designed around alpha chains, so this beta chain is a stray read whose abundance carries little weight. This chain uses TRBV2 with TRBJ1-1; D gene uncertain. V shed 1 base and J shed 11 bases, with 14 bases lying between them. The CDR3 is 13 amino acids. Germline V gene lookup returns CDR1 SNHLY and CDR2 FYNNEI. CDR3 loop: CASSEVWRPGAFF. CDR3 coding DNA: TGTGCCAGCAGTGAAGTCTGGCGCCCTGGGGCTTTCTTT. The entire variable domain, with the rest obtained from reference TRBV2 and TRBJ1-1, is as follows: EPEVTQTPSHQVTQMGQEVILRCVPISNHLYFYWYRQILGQKVEFLVSFYNNEISEKSEIFDDQFSVERPDGSNFTLKIRSTKLEDSAMYFCASSEVWRPGAFFGQGTRLTVV.

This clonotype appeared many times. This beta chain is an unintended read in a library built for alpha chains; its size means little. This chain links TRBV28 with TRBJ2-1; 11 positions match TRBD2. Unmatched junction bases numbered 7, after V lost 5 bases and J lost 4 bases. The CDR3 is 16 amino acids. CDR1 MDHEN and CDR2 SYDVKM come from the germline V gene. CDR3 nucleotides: TGTGCCAGCAGTACACTAGCGGGAGCTTGGTACAATGAGCAGTTCTTC. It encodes CASSTLAGAWYNEQFF.

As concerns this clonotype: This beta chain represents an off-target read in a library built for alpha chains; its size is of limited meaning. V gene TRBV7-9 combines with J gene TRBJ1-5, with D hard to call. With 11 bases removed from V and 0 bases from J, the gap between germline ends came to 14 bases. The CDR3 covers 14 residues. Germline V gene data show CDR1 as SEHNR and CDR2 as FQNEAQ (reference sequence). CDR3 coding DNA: TGTGCCGTAGGACTGGTTTATAGCAATCAGCCCCAGCATTTT. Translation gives CAVGLVYSNQPQHF.

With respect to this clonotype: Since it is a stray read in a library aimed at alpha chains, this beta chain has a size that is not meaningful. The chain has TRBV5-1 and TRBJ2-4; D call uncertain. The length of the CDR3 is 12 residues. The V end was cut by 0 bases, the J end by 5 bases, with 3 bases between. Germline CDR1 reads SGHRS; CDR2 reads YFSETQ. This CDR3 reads CASSLGENIQYF. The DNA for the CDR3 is TGCGCCAGCAGCTTGGGGGAAAACATTCAGTACTTC.

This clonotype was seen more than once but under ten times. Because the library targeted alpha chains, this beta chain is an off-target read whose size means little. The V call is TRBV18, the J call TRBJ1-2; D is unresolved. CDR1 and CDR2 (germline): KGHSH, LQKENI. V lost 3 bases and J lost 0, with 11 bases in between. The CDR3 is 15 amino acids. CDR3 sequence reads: CASSPIPGANYGYTF. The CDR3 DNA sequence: TGTGCCAGCTCACCCATACCCGGGGCTAACTATGGCTACACCTTC.

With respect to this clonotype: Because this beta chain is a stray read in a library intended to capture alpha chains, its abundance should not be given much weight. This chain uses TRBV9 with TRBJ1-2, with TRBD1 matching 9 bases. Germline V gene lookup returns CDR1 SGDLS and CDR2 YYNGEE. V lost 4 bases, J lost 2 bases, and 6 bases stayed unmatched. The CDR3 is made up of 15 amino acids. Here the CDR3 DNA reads TGTGCCAGCAGCCCAGGGGACAGGGAGAACTATGGCTACACCTTC. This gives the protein CASSPGDRENYGYTF.

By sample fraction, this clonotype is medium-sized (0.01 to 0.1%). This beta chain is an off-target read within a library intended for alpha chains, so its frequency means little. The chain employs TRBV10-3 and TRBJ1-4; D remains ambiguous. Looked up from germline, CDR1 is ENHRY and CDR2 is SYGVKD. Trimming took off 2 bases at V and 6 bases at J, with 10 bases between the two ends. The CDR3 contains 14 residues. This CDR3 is CAISEEGQDEKLFF. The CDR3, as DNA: TGTGCCATCAGTGAGGAGGGTCAGGATGAAAAACTGTTTTTT.

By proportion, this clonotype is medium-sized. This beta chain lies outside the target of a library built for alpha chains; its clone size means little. The CDR3 spells CASSLGTGPSGNTIYF. The CDR3 bases are TGTGCCAGCAGTTTAGGTACAGGGCCCTCTGGAAACACCATATATTTT. This chain uses TRBV28 with TRBJ1-3, with D perhaps TRBD1 (6 bases). Germline V gives CDR1 MDHEN, CDR2 SYDVKM. The ends were cut back, 2 bases at V and 0 bases at J, with 11 bases in the middle. The CDR3 loop spans 16 amino acids.

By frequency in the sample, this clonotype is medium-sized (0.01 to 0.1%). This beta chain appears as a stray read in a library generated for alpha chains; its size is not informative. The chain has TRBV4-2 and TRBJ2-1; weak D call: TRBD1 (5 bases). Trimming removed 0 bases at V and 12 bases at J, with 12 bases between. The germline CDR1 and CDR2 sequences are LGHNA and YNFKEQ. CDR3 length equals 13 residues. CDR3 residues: CASSQDPQGSQFF. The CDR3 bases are TGTGCCAGCAGCCAAGATCCCCAGGGTTCGCAGTTCTTC.

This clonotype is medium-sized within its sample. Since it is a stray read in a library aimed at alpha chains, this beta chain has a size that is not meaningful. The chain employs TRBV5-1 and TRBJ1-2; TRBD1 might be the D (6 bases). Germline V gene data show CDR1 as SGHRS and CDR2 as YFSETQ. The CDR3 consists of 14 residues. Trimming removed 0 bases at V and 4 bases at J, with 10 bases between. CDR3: CASSLAGRGYGYTF. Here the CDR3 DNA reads TGCGCCAGCAGCTTGGCGGGCAGGGGCTATGGCTACACCTTC.

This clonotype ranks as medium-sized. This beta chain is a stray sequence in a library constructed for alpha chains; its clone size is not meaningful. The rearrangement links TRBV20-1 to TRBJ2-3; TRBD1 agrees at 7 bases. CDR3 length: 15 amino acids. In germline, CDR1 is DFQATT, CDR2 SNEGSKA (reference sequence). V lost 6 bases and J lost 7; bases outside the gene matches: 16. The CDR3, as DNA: TGCAGTGCAACCAGGTTGGCAGGGGACAGTAATACGCAGTATTTT. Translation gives CSATRLAGDSNTQYF.